Included here is one T cell receptor beta chain sequence, with context. Its antigen remains unidentified. The data are from a study of T cell responses to AZD1222 COVID-19 vaccine. Study findings and constraints: Most donors were white British and more were female, and clonal diversity was possibly underestimated. Vaccination with two AZD1222 doses was followed by a rise in Spike-specific TCR breadth and depth.

Libraries were prepared by immunoSEQ multiplex PCR; TCRdb keeps only in-frame clonotypes and omits some of them. Here the sample spans about 150,000 clones, under 95% being singletons. The CDR3 is 13 residues long. Per the germline V gene, CDR1 is MNHEY and CDR2 is SVGAGI. Trimming took off 5 bases at V and 0 bases at J, with 5 bases between the two ends. The input for sequencing was peripheral blood, taken on day 0 of AZD1222 vaccination. The rearrangement joins TRBV6-5 to TRBJ1-3; D is unresolved. This receptor was identified in an adult in good health. CDR3 loop: CASSPDSGNTIYF. DNA of the CDR3: TGTGCCAGCAGTCCGGACTCTGGAAACACCATATATTTT.